This passage covers 25 T cell receptor beta chains from one sample sequenced in a study of cytomegalovirus exposure and HLA in healthy donors. The PCR made use of 60 Vbeta and 13 Jbeta primers. Measured with immunoSEQ multiplex PCR; TCRdb has only the in-frame clones, and not every one. The sample holds 200,000 or so clones, about 78% seen once. The sample consisted of PBMCs. Every receptor here comes from a male donor in good health and CMV-seronegative.

The chain couples TRBV7-9 to TRBJ1-1; perhaps TRBD1 as D (5 bases). The CDR3 is made up of 14 amino acids. Trimming pared 1 base from V and 1 base from J, leaving 7 bases between. Germline V CDR1 and CDR2: SEHNR, FQNEAQ (reference sequence). The DNA of the CDR3 is TGTGCCAGCAGCTTAGTCGGGGGGAACACTGAAGCTTTCTTT. Amino acids: CASSLVGGNTEAFF.

V and J are TRBV6-5 and TRBJ1-2; no clear D. Germline V gene lookup returns CDR1 MNHEY and CDR2 SVGAGI. V lost 0 bases and J lost 2, with 10 bases in between. The CDR3 totals 15 residues. The CDR3 nucleotides are TGTGCCAGCAGTTACTCGAGCCAAAAGAACTATGGCTACACCTTC. Protein: CASSYSSQKNYGYTF.

The chain has TRBV19 and TRBJ2-2; 10 bases align to TRBD2. J gave up 4 bases and V 9 bases, and 11 bases lay outside the gene matches. The CDR3 sequence is 16 residues long. Germline CDR1 is LNHDA and CDR2 is SQIVND (reference sequence). The CDR3 region has the DNA TGTGCCAGCGACTTAAAAGCGGGAGGGGGCACCGGGGAGCTGTTTTTT. This sequence encodes CASDLKAGGGTGELFF.

The chain combines TRBV19 with TRBJ1-2, with 7 bases matching TRBD1. The germline gives CDR1 LNHDA, CDR2 SQIVND (reference sequence). This CDR3 contains 14 residues. Trimming cost V 4 bases and J 4 bases; bases outside gene matches: 6. Here the CDR3 reads CASSTTGTVYGYTF. CDR3 nucleotide sequence: TGTGCCAGTAGTACAACCGGGACAGTCTATGGCTACACCTTC.

This rearrangement joins TRBV7-6 to TRBJ1-2; D gene ambiguous. The CDR3 totals 13 residues. CDR1 and CDR2 from the germline V gene are SGHVS and FNYEAQ. Trimming cost V 0 bases and J 3 bases, with 5 bases left between them. The CDR3 reads CASSLAADYGYTF. CDR3 coding DNA: TGTGCCAGCAGCTTAGCGGCAGACTATGGCTACACCTTC.

The genes are TRBV10-2 and TRBJ2-1; TRBD2 aligns across 15 bases. The CDR3 totals 17 residues. Trimming took 6 bases from V and 9 from J; bases not matched to a gene: 12. Germline assignment: CDR1 WSHSY and CDR2 SAAADI. CDR3 amino acids: CASRLGWTSGRASEQFF. The DNA for the CDR3 is TGCGCCAGCAGGCTTGGGTGGACTAGCGGGAGGGCCAGTGAGCAGTTCTTC.

This chain uses TRBV27 with TRBJ1-5; D perhaps matches TRBD1 (6 bases). V gave up 1 base and J gave up 2 bases, with 15 bases separating them. The CDR3 contains 17 residues. Germline V gives CDR1 MNHEY, CDR2 SMNVEV (reference sequence). CDR3 sequence: CASSLLGGAEGNQPQHF. CDR3 nucleotide sequence: TGTGCCAGCAGTTTATTGGGGGGGGCAGAGGGCAATCAGCCCCAGCATTTT.

This clone appeared a single time. The chain is built from TRBV4-1 and TRBJ1-2; 7 bases are a match to TRBD1. Per the germline V gene, CDR1 is MGHRA and CDR2 is YSYEKL. V dropped 3 bases and J dropped 4; count of bases not matched to a gene: 11. The CDR3 sequence is 16 residues long. The CDR3 DNA reads TGCGCCAGCAGCCAGTCCACCGGGACAGCTCGCTATGGCTACACCTTC. Protein sequence: CASSQSTGTARYGYTF.

The chain couples TRBV6-5 to TRBJ1-1; 7 nucleotides align to TRBD1. Trimming at V came to 2 bases and at J to 4 bases, leaving 7 bases not matched to a gene. The CDR3 totals 15 residues. Germline CDR1 MNHEY, CDR2 SVGAGI. The CDR3 DNA follows: TGTGCCAGCAGTTACGATTACAGGGGTAGCACTGAAGCTTTCTTT. Amino acids: CASSYDYRGSTEAFF.

The chain couples TRBV19 to TRBJ1-2; 8 nucleotides line up with TRBD1. V was clipped by 1 base and J by 6 bases; unmatched bases: 4. The CDR3 is 14 amino acids. From germline, CDR1 is LNHDA and CDR2 SQIVND (reference sequence). CDR3: CASSIGQGYDGYTF. The CDR3 region has the DNA TGTGCCAGTAGTATAGGACAGGGGTATGATGGCTACACCTTC.

The chain has TRBV7-9 and TRBJ1-2, with 9 nucleotides matching TRBD1. This CDR3 contains 14 residues. CDR1 and CDR2 (germline): SEHNR, FQNEAQ (reference sequence). The J segment lost 8 bases and the V segment lost 3 bases, leaving 7 bases of the junction unmatched. CDR3 DNA: TGTGCCAGCAGCTTCGGACAGGGGCTGGGCGGCTACACCTTC. Its translation: CASSFGQGLGGYTF.

V gene TRBV5-1 combines with J gene TRBJ2-2, with D perhaps matching TRBD2 (5 bases). This CDR3 spans 17 amino acids. Germline V gene sequence: CDR1 SGHRS, CDR2 YFSETQ. V lost 1 base to trimming and J lost 7 bases, with 20 bases between them. CDR3 coding DNA: TGCGCCAGCAGCTTGCCCACTAGTAGTGTATATGGCGGGGAGCTGTTTTTT. Encoded protein: CASSLPTSSVYGGELFF.

This clone has just a few counts. This sequence joins TRBV9 and TRBJ2-3; 8 bases agree with TRBD2. CDR1 is SGDLS, CDR2 YYNGEE, per germline. After removal of 2 bases from V and 3 bases from J, the junction contained 2 bases not matched to a gene. CDR3 length equals 14 residues. Here the CDR3 DNA reads TGTGCCAGCAGCGTTAGCGGGAAGACAGATACGCAGTATTTT. Residues: CASSVSGKTDTQYF.

The V gene is TRBV6-6, the J gene TRBJ2-7, with 8 bases lining up with TRBD1. Germline CDR1 MNHNY, CDR2 SVGAGI (reference sequence). The CDR3 covers 15 residues. The V segment lost 10 bases and the J segment 5 bases; nucleotides outside the gene matches: 16. The CDR3 reads CATTRTGGRLNEQYF. The DNA of the CDR3 is TGTGCCACTACGCGAACAGGGGGGCGATTGAACGAGCAGTACTTC.

The V and J genes are TRBV5-1 and TRBJ2-7, with TRBD2 identical over 9 bases. The germline V gene has CDR1 SGHRS and CDR2 YFSETQ. The V segment lost 2 bases and the J segment 1 base; nucleotides outside the gene matches: 1. The CDR3 has 14 residues. CDR3 loop: CASSFSGRSYEQYF. The CDR3 DNA follows: TGCGCCAGCAGCTTTAGCGGGAGATCCTACGAGCAGTACTTC.

The chain joins TRBV25-1 to TRBJ2-2, with D tentatively TRBD1 (5 bases). The CDR3 length is 14 residues. Trimming removed 3 bases at V and 4 bases at J, with 9 bases between. The V gene's germline CDR1 is MGHDK and CDR2 SYGVNS. The CDR3 DNA reads as TGTGCCAGCAGTGATCAGACAGTCACCGGGGAGCTGTTTTTT. Encoded protein: CASSDQTVTGELFF. Filled out from reference TRBV25-1 and TRBJ2-2, the complete variable domain reads EADIYQTPRYLVIGTGKKITLECSQTMGHDKMYWYQQDPGMELHLIHYSYGVNSTEKGDLSSESTVSRIRTEHFPLTLESARPSHTSQYLCASSDQTVTGELFFGEGSRLTVL.

V usage is TRBV6-5 and J usage is TRBJ1-5; D remains ambiguous. With 0 bases removed from V and 7 bases from J, the gap between germline ends came to 10 bases. This CDR3 contains 14 residues. Germline V gives CDR1 MNHEY, CDR2 SVGAGI. CDR3 DNA sequence: TGTGCCAGCAGTTACTCCGGGTTGCAGCAGCCCCAGCATTTT. Protein: CASSYSGLQQPQHF.

This chain connects TRBV9 to TRBJ2-3; 7 bases agree with TRBD2. Germline V CDR1 and CDR2: SGDLS, YYNGEE. The V gene end was trimmed by 0 bases and the J gene end by 0 bases; junction bases not matched to a gene: 4. The CDR3 contains 16 residues. DNA for the CDR3: TGTGCCAGCAGCGTAGCGGCTAGCGGAAGCACAGATACGCAGTATTTT. This sequence encodes CASSVAASGSTDTQYF.

The V call is TRBV29-1, the J call TRBJ1-1; D is perhaps TRBD1 (5 bases). Trimming stripped 7 bases from V and 1 base from J, with 10 bases between. Germline-derived CDR1 and CDR2 are SQVTM and ANQGSEA. CDR3 length: 12 residues. CDR3 in DNA: TGCAGCGGGCTCGGGGGGAACACTGAAGCTTTCTTT. Its protein is CSGLGGNTEAFF.

This sequence joins TRBV18 and TRBJ1-1; the match to TRBD1 covers 8 bases. V dropped 5 bases and J dropped 2; count of bases not matched to a gene: 4. The CDR3 has 14 amino acids. Germline V gene sequence: CDR1 KGHSH, CDR2 LQKENI. The chain's CDR3 is CASSDQGANTEAFF. Written as DNA, the CDR3 is TGTGCCAGCTCAGATCAGGGGGCTAACACTGAAGCTTTCTTT.

The V and J genes are TRBV2 and TRBJ2-3; 8 positions agree with TRBD1. The CDR3 has 15 residues. CDR1 is SNHLY, CDR2 FYNNEI, per germline. V was clipped by 7 bases and J by 0 bases; unmatched bases: 6. CDR3 coding DNA: TGTGCCAGCAACTCCAGGGGGCCCAGCACAGATACGCAGTATTTT. It codes for CASNSRGPSTDTQYF.

The chain uses TRBV5-5 and TRBJ1-2; possible D gene TRBD1, 6 bases. The CDR3 consists of 13 residues. Germline V gene sequence: CDR1 SGHKS, CDR2 YYEKEE (reference sequence). Trimming removed 0 bases at V and 4 bases at J, with 7 bases between. This CDR3 is CASSLETGYGYTF. The CDR3 coding sequence is TGTGCCAGCAGCTTGGAGACAGGCTATGGCTACACCTTC.

CDR3 coding DNA: TGTGCCAGCGAGGGACAGGGGGCGCGTGAGCAGTACTTC. Protein product: CASEGQGAREQYF. The chain joins TRBV19 to TRBJ2-7; 12 positions match TRBD1. The CDR3 is 13 amino acids. The junction had 7 bases not matched to a gene; V was cut back by 9 bases and J by 7 bases. CDR1 and CDR2 from the germline V gene are LNHDA and SQIVND (reference sequence).

The chain carries TRBV7-9 and TRBJ1-4; the match to TRBD1 covers 8 bases. Germline V gene sequence: CDR1 SEHNR, CDR2 FQNEAQ (reference sequence). Trimming took 4 bases from V and 5 from J; bases not matched to a gene: 3. The CDR3 has 14 amino acids. CDR3 residues: CASSWGTGNEKLFF. In nucleotides, the CDR3 is TGTGCCAGCAGCTGGGGGACAGGCAATGAAAAACTGTTTTTT.

The chain joins TRBV7-3 to TRBJ2-7, with 7 bases identical to TRBD1. The junction had 20 bases not matched to a gene; V was cut back by 2 bases and J by 1 base. The germline V gene encodes CDR1 SGHTA and CDR2 FQGTGA. This CDR3 has 20 amino acids. For the CDR3, the DNA is TGTGCCAGCAGCTTATCCCCCGTGATGTCAGGGGGAATTGGGTCCTACGAGCAGTACTTC. Translated, it gives CASSLSPVMSGGIGSYEQYF.